Listed here is a single T cell receptor (beta chain). The antigen is undetermined. These data originate in a study of OX40 agonist ivuxolimab in advanced cancers. As for the study in general: Melanoma, hepatocellular carcinoma, head and neck or renal cell cancer occurred in dose-escalation patients. Study-level findings and limits: Partial responders at 0.1-3.0 mg/kg had among the lowest clonal expansion.

The table came from immunoSEQ multiplex PCR; TCRdb's copy has only in-frame clones and leaves some out. The repertoire holds approximately 19,000 clones, roughly 78% seen once, with about 15% in the top ten. This CDR3 has 15 amino acids. Germline V gene sequence: CDR1 GTSNPN, CDR2 SVGIG (reference sequence). V lost 8 bases to trimming and J lost 0 bases; unmatched junction nucleotides: 9. This specimen consisted of CD4+ or CD8+ T cells sorted from blood, obtained in a trial of the OX40 agonist ivuxolimab. The chain joins TRBV30 to TRBJ2-1; 8 bases fit TRBD1. The clonotype comes from an adult with an advanced solid tumor such as melanoma, head and neck, liver or kidney cancer. CDR3 sequence: CATTRGPSSYNEQFF. CDR3 DNA: TGTGCCACAACCAGGGGGCCCAGCTCCTACAATGAGCAGTTCTTC.